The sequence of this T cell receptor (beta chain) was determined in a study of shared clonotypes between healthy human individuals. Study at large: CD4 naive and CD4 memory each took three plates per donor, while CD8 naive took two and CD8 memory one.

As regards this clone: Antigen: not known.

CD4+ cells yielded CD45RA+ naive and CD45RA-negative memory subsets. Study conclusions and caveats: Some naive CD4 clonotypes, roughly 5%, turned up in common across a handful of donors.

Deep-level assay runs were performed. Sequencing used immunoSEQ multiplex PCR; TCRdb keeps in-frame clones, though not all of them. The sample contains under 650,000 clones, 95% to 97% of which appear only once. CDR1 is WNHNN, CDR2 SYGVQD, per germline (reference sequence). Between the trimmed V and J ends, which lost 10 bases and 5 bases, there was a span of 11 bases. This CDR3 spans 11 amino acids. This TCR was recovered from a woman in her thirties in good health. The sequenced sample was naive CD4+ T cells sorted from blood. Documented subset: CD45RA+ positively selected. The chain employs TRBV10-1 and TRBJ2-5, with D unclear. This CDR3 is CATAPRETQYF. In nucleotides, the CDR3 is TGCGCCACCGCCCCGAGGGAGACCCAGTACTTC.